This passage covers 19 T cell receptor beta chains from one sample sequenced in a study of CD8 T cells in Susac syndrome. RNA amounts of about 0.5 to 1 ug underwent reverse transcription with random hexamers. TCRdb analysed the immunoSEQ multiplex PCR reads with MiXCR anew, one entry per CDR3 protein. This repertoire shows approximately 230,000 distinct CDR3 sequences, approximately 92% found once; its top ten account for roughly 0.07%. The sequenced material came from CD4+ T cells from PBMCs. These receptors all come from a human donor with multiple sclerosis.

The CDR3 DNA sequence: TGTGCCAGCAGCTTGACTAGCGTCTACAATGAGCAGTTCTTC. This gives the protein CASSLTSVYNEQFF. This sequence joins TRBV11-2 and TRBJ2-1; 8 nucleotides agree with TRBD2. J lost 3 bases, V lost 3 bases, and 1 base had no gene match. Germline loops: CDR1 SGHAT, CDR2 FQNNGV. The CDR3 length is 14 residues.

The chain couples TRBV10-3 to TRBJ2-7, with D perhaps TRBD1 (6 bases). This CDR3 spans 12 amino acids. Trimming removed 3 bases from V and 3 bases from J, with 6 bases in between. The germline V gene has CDR1 ENHRY and CDR2 SYGVKD. This CDR3 is CAISDRGYEQYF. CDR3 in DNA: TGTGCCATCAGTGACAGGGGCTACGAGCAGTACTTC.

This clonotype has a single count. The genes are TRBV29-1 and TRBJ2-1, with 8 bases that match TRBD1. The CDR3 is 16 residues long. CDR1 is SQVTM, CDR2 ANQGSEA, per germline. V gave up 4 bases and J gave up 6 bases; unmatched junction bases: 14. The CDR3 protein is CSVASAGGGVANEQFF. In DNA, the CDR3 is TGCAGCGTTGCCTCCGCAGGGGGCGGTGTGGCCAATGAGCAGTTCTTC.

V usage is TRBV29-1 and J usage is TRBJ2-7, with D hard to call. CDR1 is SQVTM and CDR2 is ANQGSEA in the germline V gene. The CDR3 has 17 amino acids. DNA for the CDR3: TGCAGACCGAACCGCGAGGCCCACCTACCGGAGTCCTACGAGCAGTACGTC. Translating it yields CRPNREAHLPESYEQYV.

The chain recombines TRBV27 with TRBJ1-5, with D hard to call. This CDR3 region has 14 residues. In germline, CDR1 is MNHEY, CDR2 SMNVEV (reference sequence). Trimming took 5 bases from V and 0 from J, leaving 8 bases between them. In DNA form, the CDR3 reads TGTGCCAGCAGTGACCTCAGTAGCAATCAGCCCCAGCATTTT. Translating gives CASSDLSSNQPQHF.

This chain joins TRBV29-1 and TRBJ2-1, with a tentative D call TRBD1 (6 bases). The CDR3 runs to 13 residues. Looked up from germline, CDR1 is SQVTM and CDR2 is ANQGSEA. V was shortened by 7 bases and J by 7 bases, with 17 bases between the two germline ends. The CDR3, as DNA: TGCAGCGGATCACAGGGTACGGGGAATGAGCAGTTCTTC. Residues: CSGSQGTGNEQFF.

The chain carries TRBV24-1 and TRBJ1-2; D is unclear. The V gene lost 4 bases and the J gene lost 4 bases, with 6 bases spanning the gap. The CDR3 is 12 amino acids. Germline values: CDR1 KGHDR, CDR2 SFDVKD. The CDR3 here is CATSDPGYGYTF. CDR3 sequence (DNA): TGTGCCACCAGTGACCCGGGCTATGGCTACACCTTC.

This clonotype occurred once. The V gene is TRBV2, the J gene TRBJ1-2, with D uncertain. The V and J ends lost 3 bases and 8 bases respectively, with 19 bases between them. The CDR3 length is 15 residues. CDR1 is SNHLY and CDR2 is FYNNEI in the germline V gene. CDR3 nucleotide sequence: TGTGCCAGCAGTGAGAGCGGGATCCTCGGAGTCGGCTACACCTTC. Residues: CASSESGILGVGYTF.

This clonotype was counted a few times. This chain links TRBV7-6 with TRBJ1-1, with 7 nucleotides matching TRBD1. The CDR3 is 15 residues long. Per the germline V gene, CDR1 is SGHVS and CDR2 is FNYEAQ. Trimming at V came to 1 base and at J to 0 bases, leaving 2 bases not matched to a gene. Here the CDR3 DNA reads TGTGCCAGCAGCTTAGTGGGACAGATGAACACTGAAGCTTTCTTT. Translation: CASSLVGQMNTEAFF. Combining the CDR3 with reference TRBV7-6 and TRBJ1-1 gives the whole variable domain GAGVSQSPRYKVTKRGQDVALRCDPISGHVSLYWYRQALGQGPEFLTYFNYEAQQDKSGLPNDRFSAERPEGSISTLTIQRTEQRDSAMYRCASSLVGQMNTEAFFGQGTRLTVV.

This chain links TRBV5-1 with TRBJ2-7, with D hard to call. This CDR3 is built from 13 residues. The ends were cut back, 0 bases at V and 1 base at J, with 5 bases in the middle. Germline V gene sequence: CDR1 SGHRS, CDR2 YFSETQ. CDR3 bases: TGCGCCAGCAGCTTGGATATTTCCTACGAGCAGTACTTC. It translates to CASSLDISYEQYF.

The genes are TRBV9 and TRBJ2-4; 9 bases line up with TRBD1. The J segment lost 9 bases and the V segment lost 4 bases, leaving 14 bases of the junction unmatched. CDR1 and CDR2 (germline): SGDLS, YYNGEE. This CDR3 comprises 16 residues. This chain's CDR3 is CASSPRDRAPSGIQYF. The CDR3 DNA reads TGTGCCAGCAGCCCCCGGGACAGGGCGCCATCGGGCATTCAGTACTTC.

This chain links TRBV12-3 or TRBV12-4 with TRBJ1-1; D possibly corresponds to TRBD1 (6 bases). The CDR3 length is 11 residues. Between the trimmed V and J ends, which lost 6 bases and 7 bases, there was a span of 9 bases. As DNA, the CDR3 is TGTGCCAGCAGATCGGACAGTGAAGCTTTCTTT. It codes for CASRSDSEAFF.

V is TRBV2 and J is TRBJ1-1; possibly TRBD1 for D (6 bases). V was shortened by 6 bases and J by 4 bases, with 15 bases between the two germline ends. This CDR3 is built from 14 residues. CDR1 SNHLY and CDR2 FYNNEI come from the germline V gene. CDR3 nucleotide sequence: TGTGCCAGCAGAGAAAACAGGGAGGGCACTGAAGCTTTCTTT. Translated, it gives CASRENREGTEAFF.

The V call is TRBV7-9, the J call TRBJ2-1; weak D call: TRBD2 (6 bases). CDR1 and CDR2 from the germline V gene are SEHNR and FQNEAQ (reference sequence). This CDR3 spans 13 amino acids. Deletions cut 4 bases from V and 12 bases from J, with 16 bases between. This CDR3 is CASSSLLGGVQFF. In DNA form, the CDR3 reads TGTGCCAGCAGCTCTCTCCTAGGAGGGGTGCAGTTCTTC.

Here the CDR3 reads CASSPQRGVTNTGELFF. The DNA for the CDR3 is TGTGCCAGCAGCCCCCAGCGGGGGGTCACCAACACCGGGGAGCTGTTTTTT. V usage is TRBV7-8 and J usage is TRBJ2-2, with 9 positions matching TRBD2. CDR1 is SGHVS and CDR2 is FQNEAQ in the germline V gene. V shed 5 bases and J 2 bases; nucleotides not matched to a gene: 9. The CDR3 spans 17 residues.

This clonotype is a singleton in its sample. The chain is built from TRBV6-5 and TRBJ2-5; D may be TRBD2 (5 bases). The V end was cut by 0 bases, the J end by 4 bases, with 12 bases between. Germline V gene lookup returns CDR1 MNHEY and CDR2 SVGAGI. The CDR3 is 15 residues long. CDR3 in amino acids: CASSYSPGRAETQYF. The DNA of the CDR3 is TGTGCCAGCAGTTACTCCCCCGGGCGGGCAGAGACCCAGTACTTC.

The CDR3 region is CASSLVGDSEQYV. The CDR3, as DNA: TGTGCCAGCAGCTTAGTTGGGGACAGCGAGCAGTACGTC. The chain combines TRBV7-9 with TRBJ2-7, with 7 bases aligning to TRBD1. Germline assignment: CDR1 SEHNR and CDR2 FQNEAQ (reference sequence). Trimming took 1 base from V and 6 from J; bases not matched to a gene: 3. This CDR3 is built from 13 residues.

This chain uses TRBV6-6 with TRBJ2-3; 7 bases line up with TRBD2. Germline CDR1 is MNHNY and CDR2 is SVGAGI (reference sequence). V shed 2 bases and J 1 base; nucleotides not matched to a gene: 6. There are 16 residues in the CDR3. The CDR3 here is CASSYGRLAGTDTQYF. The DNA for the CDR3 is TGTGCCAGCAGTTACGGCCGACTAGCTGGCACAGATACGCAGTATTTT.

This clonotype was detected a few times. The gene calls are TRBV19 and TRBJ1-1; TRBD1 matches at 8 bases. CDR1 LNHDA and CDR2 SQIVND come from the germline V gene (reference sequence). CDR3 length equals 14 residues. V trimming: 5 bases; J trimming: 5 bases; junction bases outside the gene matches: 7. CDR3 sequence: CASSAGQGGTEAFF. In DNA, the CDR3 is TGTGCCAGTAGTGCCGGACAGGGAGGGACTGAAGCTTTCTTT. The full variable domain, completed using reference TRBV19 and TRBJ1-1, is DGGITQSPKYLFRKEGQNVTLSCEQNLNHDAMYWYRQDPGQGLRLIYYSQIVNDFQKGDIAEGYSVSREKKESFPLTVTSAQKNPTAFYLCASSAGQGGTEAFFGQGTRLTVV.